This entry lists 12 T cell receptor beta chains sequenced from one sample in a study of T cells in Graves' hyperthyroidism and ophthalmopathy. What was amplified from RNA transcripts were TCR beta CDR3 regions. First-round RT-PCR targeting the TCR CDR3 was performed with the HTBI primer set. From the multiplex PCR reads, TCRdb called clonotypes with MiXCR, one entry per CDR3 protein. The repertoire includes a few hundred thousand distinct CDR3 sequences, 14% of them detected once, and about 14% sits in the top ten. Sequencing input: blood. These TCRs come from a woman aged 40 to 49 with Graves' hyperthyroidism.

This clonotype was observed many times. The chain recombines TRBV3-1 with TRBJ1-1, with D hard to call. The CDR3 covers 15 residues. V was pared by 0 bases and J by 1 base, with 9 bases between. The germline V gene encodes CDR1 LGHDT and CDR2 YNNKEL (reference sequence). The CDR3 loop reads CASSQDIGWNTEAFF. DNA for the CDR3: TGTGCCAGCAGCCAAGATATAGGGTGGAACACTGAAGCTTTCTTT.

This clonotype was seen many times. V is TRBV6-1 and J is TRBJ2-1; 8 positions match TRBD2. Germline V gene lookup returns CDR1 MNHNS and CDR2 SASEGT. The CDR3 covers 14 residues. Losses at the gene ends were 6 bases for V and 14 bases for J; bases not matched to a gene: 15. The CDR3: CASRPRAGGVREFF. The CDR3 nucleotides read TGTGCCAGCAGGCCCCGTGCGGGGGGCGTACGGGAGTTCTTC.

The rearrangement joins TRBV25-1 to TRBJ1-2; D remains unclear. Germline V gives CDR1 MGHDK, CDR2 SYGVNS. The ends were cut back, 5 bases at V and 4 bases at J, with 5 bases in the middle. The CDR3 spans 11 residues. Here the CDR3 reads CASSTLYGYTF. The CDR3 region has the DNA TGTGCCAGCAGTACACTCTATGGCTACACCTTC.

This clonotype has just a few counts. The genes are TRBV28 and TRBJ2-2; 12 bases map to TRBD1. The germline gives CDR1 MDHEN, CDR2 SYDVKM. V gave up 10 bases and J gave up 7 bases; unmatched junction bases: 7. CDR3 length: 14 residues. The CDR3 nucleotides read TGTGCCACCGAGGGACAGGGGGCAAGCGGGGAGCTGTTTTTT. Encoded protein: CATEGQGASGELFF.

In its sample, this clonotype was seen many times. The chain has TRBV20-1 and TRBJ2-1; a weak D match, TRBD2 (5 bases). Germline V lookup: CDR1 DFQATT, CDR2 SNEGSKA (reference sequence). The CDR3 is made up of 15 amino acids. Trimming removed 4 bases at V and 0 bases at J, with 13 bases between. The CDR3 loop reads CSAKLSGSSYNEQFF. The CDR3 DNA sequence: TGCAGTGCTAAGCTCAGCGGCAGCTCCTACAATGAGCAGTTCTTC.

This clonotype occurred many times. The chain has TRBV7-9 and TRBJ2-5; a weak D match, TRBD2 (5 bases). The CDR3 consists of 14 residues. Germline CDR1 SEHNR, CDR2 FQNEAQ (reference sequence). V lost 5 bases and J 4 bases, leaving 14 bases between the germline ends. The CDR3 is CASSRDSGLETQYF. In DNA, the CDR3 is TGTGCCAGCAGCCGGGATTCGGGTTTAGAGACCCAGTACTTC.

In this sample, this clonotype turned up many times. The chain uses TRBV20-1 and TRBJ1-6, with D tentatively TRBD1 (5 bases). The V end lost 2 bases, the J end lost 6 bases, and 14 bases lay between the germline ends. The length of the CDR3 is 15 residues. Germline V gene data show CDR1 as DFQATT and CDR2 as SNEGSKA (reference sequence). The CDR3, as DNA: TGCAGTGCTAGATCTGGGACCCGGGGTAATTCACCCCTCCACTTT. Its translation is CSARSGTRGNSPLHF.

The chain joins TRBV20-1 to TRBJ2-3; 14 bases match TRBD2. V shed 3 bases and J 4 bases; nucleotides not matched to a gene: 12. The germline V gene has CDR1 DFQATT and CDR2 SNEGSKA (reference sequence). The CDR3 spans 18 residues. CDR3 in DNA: TGCAGTGCTAGGGCCCCCGGGACTAGCGGGAGTGGTGCAGATACGCAGTATTTT. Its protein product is CSARAPGTSGSGADTQYF.

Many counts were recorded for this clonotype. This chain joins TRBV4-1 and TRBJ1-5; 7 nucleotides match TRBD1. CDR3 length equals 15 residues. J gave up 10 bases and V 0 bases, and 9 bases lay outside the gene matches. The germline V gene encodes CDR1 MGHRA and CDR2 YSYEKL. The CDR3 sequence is CASSQDGTEGIPQHF. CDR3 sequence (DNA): TGCGCCAGCAGCCAAGATGGGACAGAGGGGATCCCCCAGCATTTT.

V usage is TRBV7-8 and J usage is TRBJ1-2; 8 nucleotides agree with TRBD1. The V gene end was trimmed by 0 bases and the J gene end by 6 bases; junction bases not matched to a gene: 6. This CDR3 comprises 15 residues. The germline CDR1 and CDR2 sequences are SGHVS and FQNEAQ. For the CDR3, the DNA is TGTGCCAGCAGCTTAGCGTCAGGGGGCGCGAATGGCTACACCTTC. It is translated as CASSLASGGANGYTF.

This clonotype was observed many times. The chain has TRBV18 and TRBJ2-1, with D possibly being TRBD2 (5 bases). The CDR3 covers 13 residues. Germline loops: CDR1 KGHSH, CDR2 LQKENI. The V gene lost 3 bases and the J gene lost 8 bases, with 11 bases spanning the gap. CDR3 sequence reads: CASSPPGGYEQFF. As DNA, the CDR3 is TGTGCCAGCTCACCCCCCGGCGGGTATGAGCAGTTCTTC. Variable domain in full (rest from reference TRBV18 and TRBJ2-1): NAGVMQNPRHLVRRRGQEARLRCSPMKGHSHVYWYRQLPEEGLKFMVYLQKENIIDESGMPKERFSAEFPKEGPSILRIQQVVRGDSAAYFCASSPPGGYEQFFGPGTRLTVL.

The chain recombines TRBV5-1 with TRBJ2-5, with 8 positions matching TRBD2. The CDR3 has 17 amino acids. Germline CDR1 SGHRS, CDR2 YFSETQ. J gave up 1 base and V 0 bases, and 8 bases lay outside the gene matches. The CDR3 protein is CASSLAGTSGFQETQYF. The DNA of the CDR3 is TGCGCCAGCAGCTTGGCCGGGACTAGTGGCTTCCAAGAGACCCAGTACTTC.